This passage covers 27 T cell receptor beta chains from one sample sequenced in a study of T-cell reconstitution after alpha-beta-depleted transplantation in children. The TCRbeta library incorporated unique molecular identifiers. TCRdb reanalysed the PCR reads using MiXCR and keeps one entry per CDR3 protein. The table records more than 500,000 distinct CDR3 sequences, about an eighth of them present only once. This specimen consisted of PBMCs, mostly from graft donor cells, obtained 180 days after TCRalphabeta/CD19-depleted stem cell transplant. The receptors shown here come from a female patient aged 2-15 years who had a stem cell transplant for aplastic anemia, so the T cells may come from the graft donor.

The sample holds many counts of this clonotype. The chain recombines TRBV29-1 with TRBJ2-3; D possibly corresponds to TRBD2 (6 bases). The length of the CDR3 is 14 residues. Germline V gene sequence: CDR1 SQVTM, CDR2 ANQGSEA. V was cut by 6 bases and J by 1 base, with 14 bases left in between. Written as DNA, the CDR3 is TGCAGCGTCAACCGGGACTCAGGCACAGATACGCAGTATTTT. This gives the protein CSVNRDSGTDTQYF.

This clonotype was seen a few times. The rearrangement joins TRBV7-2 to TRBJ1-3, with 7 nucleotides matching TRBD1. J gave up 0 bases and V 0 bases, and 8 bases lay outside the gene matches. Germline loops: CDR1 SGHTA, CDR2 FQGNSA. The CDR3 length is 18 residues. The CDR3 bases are TGTGCCAGCAGCTTAGCCCTCGGACAGGCCCTCTCTGGAAACACCATATATTTT. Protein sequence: CASSLALGQALSGNTIYF. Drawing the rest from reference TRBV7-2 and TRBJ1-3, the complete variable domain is GAGVSQSPSNKVTEKGKDVELRCDPISGHTALYWYRQSLGQGLEFLIYFQGNSAPDKSGLPSDRFSAERTGGSVSTLTIQRTQQEDSAVYLCASSLALGQALSGNTIYFGEGSWLTVV.

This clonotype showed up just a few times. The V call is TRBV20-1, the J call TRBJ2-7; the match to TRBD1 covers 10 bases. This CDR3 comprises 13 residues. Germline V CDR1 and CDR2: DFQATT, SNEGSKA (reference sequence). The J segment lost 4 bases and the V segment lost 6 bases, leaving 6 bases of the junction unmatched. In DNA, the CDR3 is TGCAGTGCAATCCGGGACAGGGGTTACGAGCAGTACTTC. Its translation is CSAIRDRGYEQYF.

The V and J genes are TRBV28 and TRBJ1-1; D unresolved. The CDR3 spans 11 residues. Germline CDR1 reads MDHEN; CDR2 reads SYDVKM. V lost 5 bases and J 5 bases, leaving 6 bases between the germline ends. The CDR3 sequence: CASSPFTEAFF. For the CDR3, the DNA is TGTGCCAGCAGTCCCTTTACTGAAGCTTTCTTT.

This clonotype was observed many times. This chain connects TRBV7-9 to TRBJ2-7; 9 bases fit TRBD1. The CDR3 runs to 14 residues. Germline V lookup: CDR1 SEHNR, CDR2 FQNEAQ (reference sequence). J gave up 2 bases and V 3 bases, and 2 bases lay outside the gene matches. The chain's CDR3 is CASSFGDRAYEQYV. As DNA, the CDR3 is TGTGCCAGCAGCTTCGGGGACAGGGCCTACGAGCAGTACGTC.

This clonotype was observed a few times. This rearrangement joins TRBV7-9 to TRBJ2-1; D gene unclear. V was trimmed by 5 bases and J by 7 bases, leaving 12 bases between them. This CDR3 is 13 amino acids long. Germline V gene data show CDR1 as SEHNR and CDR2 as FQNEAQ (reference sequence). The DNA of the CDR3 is TGTGCCAGCAGCCAAGCTCTGGGGAATGAGCAGTTCTTC. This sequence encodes CASSQALGNEQFF.

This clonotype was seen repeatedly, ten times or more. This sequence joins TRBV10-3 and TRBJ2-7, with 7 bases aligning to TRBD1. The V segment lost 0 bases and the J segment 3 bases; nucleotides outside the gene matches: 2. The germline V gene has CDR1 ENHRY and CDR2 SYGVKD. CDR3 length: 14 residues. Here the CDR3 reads CAISESTGRYEQYF. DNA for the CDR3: TGTGCCATCAGTGAGTCGACAGGGCGCTACGAGCAGTACTTC.

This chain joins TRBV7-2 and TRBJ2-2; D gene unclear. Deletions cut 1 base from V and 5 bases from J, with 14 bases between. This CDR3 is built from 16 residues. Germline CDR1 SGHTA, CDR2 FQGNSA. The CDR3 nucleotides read TGTGCCAGCAGCTTAGATCCCCCGACGCGGACCGGGGAGCTGTTTTTT. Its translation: CASSLDPPTRTGELFF.

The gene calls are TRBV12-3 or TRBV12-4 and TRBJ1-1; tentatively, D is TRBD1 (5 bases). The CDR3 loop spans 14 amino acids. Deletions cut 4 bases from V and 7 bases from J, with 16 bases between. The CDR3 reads CASSSAATAGEAFF. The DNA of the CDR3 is TGTGCCAGCAGTTCCGCAGCGACAGCAGGTGAAGCTTTCTTT.

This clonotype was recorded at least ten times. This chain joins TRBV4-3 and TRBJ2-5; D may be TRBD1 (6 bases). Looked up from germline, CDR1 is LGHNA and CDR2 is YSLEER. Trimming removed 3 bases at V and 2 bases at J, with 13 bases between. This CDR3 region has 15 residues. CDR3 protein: CASSHGAGTQETQYF. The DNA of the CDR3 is TGCGCCAGCAGCCACGGGGCAGGGACACAAGAGACCCAGTACTTC.

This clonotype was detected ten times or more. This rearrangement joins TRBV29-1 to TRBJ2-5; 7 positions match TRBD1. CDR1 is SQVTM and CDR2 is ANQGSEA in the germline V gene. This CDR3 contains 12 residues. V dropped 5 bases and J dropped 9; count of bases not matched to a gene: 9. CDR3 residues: CSVWTGPRSQYF. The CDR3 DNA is TGCAGCGTTTGGACAGGACCCCGATCCCAGTACTTC.

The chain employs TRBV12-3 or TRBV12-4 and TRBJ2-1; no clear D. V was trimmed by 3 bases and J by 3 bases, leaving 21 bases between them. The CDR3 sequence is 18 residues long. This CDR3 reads CASSLRSLARQVYNEQFF. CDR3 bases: TGTGCCAGCAGTTTGCGGTCTCTGGCGCGCCAGGTCTACAATGAGCAGTTCTTC.

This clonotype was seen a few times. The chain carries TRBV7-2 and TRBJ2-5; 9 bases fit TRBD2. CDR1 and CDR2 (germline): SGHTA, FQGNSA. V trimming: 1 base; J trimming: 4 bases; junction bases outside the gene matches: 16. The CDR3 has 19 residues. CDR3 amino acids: CASSLVPASGTRRRETQYF. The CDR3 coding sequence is TGTGCCAGCAGCTTAGTCCCCGCTAGCGGGACCAGGAGGCGAGAGACCCAGTACTTC.

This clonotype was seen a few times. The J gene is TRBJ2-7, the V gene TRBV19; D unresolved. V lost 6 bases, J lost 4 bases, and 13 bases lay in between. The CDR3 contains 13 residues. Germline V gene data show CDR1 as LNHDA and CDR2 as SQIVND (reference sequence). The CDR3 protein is CASRDRLGYEQYF. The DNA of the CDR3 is TGTGCCAGTAGGGACCGCCTAGGATACGAGCAGTACTTC.

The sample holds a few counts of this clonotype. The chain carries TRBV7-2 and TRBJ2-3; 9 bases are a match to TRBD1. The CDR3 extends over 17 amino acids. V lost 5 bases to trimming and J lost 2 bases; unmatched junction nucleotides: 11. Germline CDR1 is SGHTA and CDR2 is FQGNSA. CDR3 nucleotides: TGTGCCAGCAGCCGACGGCTGGGACAGGGAGACACAGATACGCAGTATTTT. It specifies CASSRRLGQGDTDTQYF.

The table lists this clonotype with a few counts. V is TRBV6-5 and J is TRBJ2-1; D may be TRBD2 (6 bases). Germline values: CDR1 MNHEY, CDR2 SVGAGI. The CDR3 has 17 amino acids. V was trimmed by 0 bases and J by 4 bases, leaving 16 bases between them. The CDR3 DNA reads TGTGCCAGCAGTTACTCTCGGGACTCCTGGCCATACAATGAGCAGTTCTTC. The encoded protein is CASSYSRDSWPYNEQFF.

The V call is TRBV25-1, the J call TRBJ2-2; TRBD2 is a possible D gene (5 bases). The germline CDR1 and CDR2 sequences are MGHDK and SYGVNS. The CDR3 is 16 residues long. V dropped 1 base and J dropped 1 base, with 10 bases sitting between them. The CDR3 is CASSEWRVVNTGELFF. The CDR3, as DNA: TGTGCCAGCAGTGAATGGCGGGTGGTGAACACCGGGGAGCTGTTTTTT. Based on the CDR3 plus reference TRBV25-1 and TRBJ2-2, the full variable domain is EADIYQTPRYLVIGTGKKITLECSQTMGHDKMYWYQQDPGMELHLIHYSYGVNSTEKGDLSSESTVSRIRTEHFPLTLESARPSHTSQYLCASSEWRVVNTGELFFGEGSRLTVL.

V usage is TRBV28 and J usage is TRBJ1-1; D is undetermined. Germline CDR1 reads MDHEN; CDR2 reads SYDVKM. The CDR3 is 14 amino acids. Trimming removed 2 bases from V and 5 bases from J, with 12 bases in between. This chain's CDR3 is CASSLTVETTEAFF. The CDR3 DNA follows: TGTGCCAGCAGTTTAACGGTTGAGACTACTGAAGCTTTCTTT.

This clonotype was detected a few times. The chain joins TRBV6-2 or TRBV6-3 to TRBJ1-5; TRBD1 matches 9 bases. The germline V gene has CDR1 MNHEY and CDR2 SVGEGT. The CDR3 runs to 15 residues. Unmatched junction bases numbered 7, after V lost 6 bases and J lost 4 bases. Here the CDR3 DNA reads TGTGCCAGCAGACCAACAGGGACAGGGAATCAGCCCCAGCATTTT. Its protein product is CASRPTGTGNQPQHF.

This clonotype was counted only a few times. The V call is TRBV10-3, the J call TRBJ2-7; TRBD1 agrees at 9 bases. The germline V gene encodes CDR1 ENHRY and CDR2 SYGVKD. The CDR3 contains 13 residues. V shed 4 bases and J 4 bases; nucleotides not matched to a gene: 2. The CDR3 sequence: CAISAGTGYEQYV. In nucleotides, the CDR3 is TGTGCCATCAGTGCGGGGACAGGGTACGAGCAGTACGTC.

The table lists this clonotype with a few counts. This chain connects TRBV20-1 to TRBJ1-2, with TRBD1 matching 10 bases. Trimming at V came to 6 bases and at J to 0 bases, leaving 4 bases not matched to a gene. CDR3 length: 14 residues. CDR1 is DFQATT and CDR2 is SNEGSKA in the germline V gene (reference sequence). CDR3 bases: TGCAGTGCGGGACAGGGGAAGTCTAACTATGGCTACACCTTC. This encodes CSAGQGKSNYGYTF.

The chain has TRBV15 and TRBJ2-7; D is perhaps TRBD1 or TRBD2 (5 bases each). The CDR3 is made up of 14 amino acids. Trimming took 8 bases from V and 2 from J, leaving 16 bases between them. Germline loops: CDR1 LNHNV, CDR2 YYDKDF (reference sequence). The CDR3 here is CATRGREGPYEQYF. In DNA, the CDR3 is TGTGCCACCCGAGGGAGAGAGGGACCCTACGAGCAGTACTTC.

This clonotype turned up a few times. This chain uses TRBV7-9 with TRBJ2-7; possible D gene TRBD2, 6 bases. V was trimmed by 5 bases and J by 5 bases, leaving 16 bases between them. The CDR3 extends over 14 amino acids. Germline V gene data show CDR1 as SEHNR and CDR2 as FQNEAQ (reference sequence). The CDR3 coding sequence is TGTGCCAGCAGCCAACCGGGAGCAGCCCACGAGCAGTACTTC. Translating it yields CASSQPGAAHEQYF.

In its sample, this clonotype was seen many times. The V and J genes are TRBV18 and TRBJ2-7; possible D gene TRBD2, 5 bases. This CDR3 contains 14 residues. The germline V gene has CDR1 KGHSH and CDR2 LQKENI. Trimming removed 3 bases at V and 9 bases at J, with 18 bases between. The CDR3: CASSPSGVWSSQYV. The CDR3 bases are TGTGCCAGCTCACCTTCCGGGGTTTGGAGTTCGCAGTACGTC.

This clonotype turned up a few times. The CDR3, as DNA: TGTGCCAGCAGCCCCAGTCCCATAGCGGGAGCCGACAATGAGCAGTTCTTC. As protein: CASSPSPIAGADNEQFF. The chain links TRBV9 to TRBJ2-1; 9 nucleotides match TRBD2. Trimming cost V 4 bases and J 5 bases; bases outside gene matches: 13. CDR1 and CDR2 (germline): SGDLS, YYNGEE. The CDR3 loop spans 17 amino acids.

CDR3 loop: CASSLDPGTYEQYV. In DNA form, the CDR3 reads TGTGCCAGCAGCCTCGACCCAGGGACCTACGAGCAGTACGTC. The chain combines TRBV5-5 with TRBJ2-7; tentative D call: TRBD1 (5 bases). Germline CDR1 reads SGHKS; CDR2 reads YYEKEE (reference sequence). The CDR3 loop spans 14 amino acids. V was shortened by 4 bases and J by 2 bases, with 13 bases between the two germline ends.

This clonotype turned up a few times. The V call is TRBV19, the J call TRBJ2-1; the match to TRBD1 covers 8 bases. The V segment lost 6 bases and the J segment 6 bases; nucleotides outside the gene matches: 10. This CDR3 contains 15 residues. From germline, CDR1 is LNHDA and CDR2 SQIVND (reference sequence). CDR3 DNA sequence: TGTGCCAGTAGCCGGGACAGGCCTTACATCAATGAGCAGTTCTTC. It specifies CASSRDRPYINEQFF.